Reported below is one T cell receptor (beta chain). This clone has ten or more counts. Its antigen target is currently unknown. These data are taken from a study of T cell clonality in common variable immunodeficiency (dated by TCRdb to the mid-2010s). The paper's findings and limits, for the study overall: TCRbeta clonality was higher in CVID subjects than in healthy controls (t-test p = 0.018), and the increase was most characteristic of about a third of subjects. CVID TCRbeta sequences were reported to have fewer deletions and N-nucleotide insertions and to lack highly modified clones with 13 or more V deletions. Even though DNA input was the same, control samples had an average of about 89,000 unique sequences each, compared with about 30,000 in CVID samples. Patient heterogeneity within the CVID cohort put limits on correlating repertoire features with clinical complications. Healthy controls shared more TCRbeta clones with each other than CVID subjects shared among themselves (p < 0.0001). According to the authors, finding the cause of the higher clonality in CVID would require sequencing the repertoires of T cell subpopulations.

For sequencing input, CVID and control samples contributed equivalent amounts of genomic DNA. For every sample, a 60 bp segment covering the rearranged TCRbeta CDR3 region was amplified and then sequenced. The immunoSEQ assay, a bias-corrected multiplex PCR with high-throughput sequencing, was employed for TCRbeta amplification. The study's processing was this. Every unique nucleotide sequence was considered a clone and was annotated with V, D and J genes, copy number and frequency. Sequences were labeled productive if in frame, and non-productive if out of frame or containing stop codons. Clonality was calculated from Shannon's entropy as previously described. The predicted amino acid sequences of productive clones were used to derive the mean CDR3 Kyte-Doolittle hydropathy. Using the R hclust function, scaled V gene usage was clustered hierarchically with Manhattan distance and complete linkage. To assess clone sharing by CDR3 amino acid sequence, 12 repertoires per group were resampled over 100 rounds. Repertoires were searched for roughly 70 published EBV-specific and around 230 published CMV-specific TCRbeta sequences. A couple of CVID samples that yielded fewer than 10,000 sequences were excluded from the analysis, so approximately 40 CVID repertoires were retained. The table comes from immuneACCESS by way of TCRdb, which keeps in-frame sequences with V and J called. Part of the clones is missing from these tables; in studies checked, under half for an unresolved V gene and the rest for unknown reasons. V and J calls plus clone size are reproduced from that table; the DNA served to infer D and trimming. The sample features more than 65,000 clones, and none is a singleton. The top ten hold approximately 0.84% of the sample.

Both CVID patients and healthy controls were predominantly of Caucasian heritage. From each donor, roughly 4.5 to 8 ml of heparinized peripheral whole blood was collected. Genomic DNA from adults with common variable immune deficiency (CVID) and from healthy adult controls was the source for sequencing TCRbeta CDR3 repertoires. A total of around 22 healthy adult volunteers (about 12 female and 10 or so male; age range about 23 to 75 years, mean age about 32) were included in the control group. Diluted blood was density-centrifuged over Hypaque 1077 or Ficoll-Paque to isolate peripheral blood mononuclear cells. Genomic DNA was obtained from unsorted mononuclear cells using either Qiagen column purification or a centrifugation-based method. The sequenced material came from peripheral blood mononuclear cells. The TCR was taken from a person between 18 and 69 years old in good health.

CDR3 DNA, as far as it was read: TGTGCCAGCAGTTACGGCAGAACCTACGAG. Translated, it gives CASSYGRTYE. The full CDR3 protein is CASSYGRTYEQYF. The V gene is TRBV6-2 or TRBV6-3 and the J gene is TRBJ2-7; the D gene identity is not certain. The read falls 3 residues short of the CDR3 end, and the missing part is taken from the germline J gene. Looking up the germline V gene yields CDR1 MNHEY and CDR2 SVGEGT. From the cysteine through the phenylalanine, the CDR3 covers 13 amino acids. The DNA shown is the part of the CDR3 that was read: 30 bases, in frame from base 1. V lost 2 bases and J lost 2 bases; the stretch between them is 7 bases long.